These 30 T cell receptor beta chains originate from one sample sequenced in a study of cytomegalovirus exposure and HLA in healthy donors. PCR employed 60 Vbeta and 13 Jbeta primers. TCRdb keeps only in-frame clones here, not all; method: immunoSEQ multiplex PCR. The sample lists under 200,000 clones, over 60% seen once, with roughly 0.76% in the top ten. The source material was PBMCs. The receptor set was obtained from a female donor in good health and CMV-seronegative.

V and J are TRBV4-3 and TRBJ2-1, with D hard to call. The CDR3 loop spans 15 amino acids. Per germline, CDR1 LGHNA and CDR2 YSLEER. Trimming left V 5 bases short and J 1 base short, with 12 bases between. The CDR3: CASSVRSGSYNEQFF. DNA for the CDR3: TGCGCCAGCAGCGTCCGGAGTGGGTCCTACAATGAGCAGTTCTTC.

The J gene is TRBJ1-6, the V gene TRBV6-5; D call uncertain. The CDR3 contains 14 residues. With 5 bases removed from V and 8 bases from J, the gap between germline ends came to 13 bases. Germline-derived CDR1 and CDR2 are MNHEY and SVGAGI. The CDR3: CASSPRNGYSPLHF. CDR3 DNA sequence: TGTGCCAGCAGTCCCCGAAACGGTTATTCACCCCTCCACTTT.

V and J are TRBV6-5 and TRBJ1-2, with 8 bases aligning to TRBD1. The CDR3 covers 15 residues. Trimming took 0 bases from V and 4 from J; bases not matched to a gene: 4. Germline V gene data show CDR1 as MNHEY and CDR2 as SVGAGI. CDR3 sequence (DNA): TGTGCCAGCAGTTACTCGGACAGGGCCGGCTATGGCTACACCTTC. Its protein product is CASSYSDRAGYGYTF.

The rearrangement uses TRBV14 and TRBJ1-2; TRBD1 is a possible D gene (5 bases). Trimming removed 1 base from V and 4 bases from J, with 7 bases in between. This CDR3 has 13 amino acids. Per the germline V gene, CDR1 is SGHDN and CDR2 is FVKESK. In DNA, the CDR3 is TGTGCCAGCAGCCAAGGACAGAGCTATGGCTACACCTTC. It specifies CASSQGQSYGYTF. Using reference TRBV14 and TRBJ1-2 for the parts outside the CDR3, the full variable domain is EAGVTQFPSHSVIEKGQTVTLRCDPISGHDNLYWYRRVMGKEIKFLLHFVKESKQDESGMPNNRFLAERTGGTYSTLKVQPAELEDSGVYFCASSQGQSYGYTFGSGTRLTVV.

The rearrangement uses TRBV7-9 and TRBJ2-5, with TRBD1 identical over 7 bases. Germline trimming cut 1 base from V and 2 bases from J; bases unmatched to any gene: 4. This CDR3 contains 15 residues. CDR1 is SEHNR, CDR2 FQNEAQ, per germline (reference sequence). The CDR3 here is CASSLGLDRQETQYF. CDR3 bases: TGTGCCAGCAGCTTAGGATTGGACAGGCAAGAGACCCAGTACTTC. The full variable domain, its missing parts supplied by reference TRBV7-9 and TRBJ2-5, is DTGVSQNPRHKITKRGQNVTFRCDPISEHNRLYWYRQTLGQGPEFLTYFQNEAQLEKSRLLSDRFSAERPKGSFSTLEIQRTEQGDSAMYLCASSLGLDRQETQYFGPGTRLLVL.

The V call is TRBV6-6, the J call TRBJ1-1; D possibly corresponds to TRBD1 (6 bases). This CDR3 is built from 14 residues. V was clipped by 5 bases and J by 0 bases, with 10 bases between them. Germline CDR1 and CDR2: MNHNY and SVGAGI (reference sequence). The CDR3 DNA reads TGTGCCAGCAGTCGACAGGACATGAACACTGAAGCTTTCTTT. It encodes CASSRQDMNTEAFF.

This clone showed up just once. The chain couples TRBV5-1 to TRBJ2-7, with 8 bases lining up with TRBD1. V trimming: 4 bases; J trimming: 6 bases; junction bases outside the gene matches: 9. The length of the CDR3 is 14 residues. Germline values: CDR1 SGHRS, CDR2 YFSETQ. This CDR3 is CASSARQGLGEQYF. The CDR3 region has the DNA TGCGCCAGCAGCGCCCGACAGGGGCTGGGCGAGCAGTACTTC.

The CDR3 sequence: CASRKRGGYNSPLHF. The CDR3 nucleotides are TGCGCCAGCAGGAAGAGGGGGGGATATAATTCACCCCTCCACTTT. The chain recombines TRBV23-1 with TRBJ1-6, with TRBD1 as a possible D gene (6 bases). TRBV23-1 is flagged as an ORF with uncertain function. V lost 6 bases and J lost 4, with 13 bases in between. This CDR3 has 15 amino acids.

This clone was detected only once. The chain carries TRBV7-6 and TRBJ2-2; D remains ambiguous. CDR1 and CDR2 from the germline V gene are SGHVS and FNYEAQ. V lost 1 base to trimming and J lost 3 bases, with 9 bases between them. This CDR3 comprises 15 residues. CDR3 loop: CASSLGDKHTGELFF. CDR3 DNA: TGTGCCAGCAGCTTAGGAGATAAGCACACCGGGGAGCTGTTTTTT.

This clone has more than one count but fewer than ten. The chain combines TRBV5-8 with TRBJ2-5, with D perhaps TRBD2 (5 bases). From germline, CDR1 is SGHTS and CDR2 YDEGEE. V dropped 4 bases and J dropped 2 bases, with 12 bases sitting between them. The CDR3 runs 14 residues. The CDR3: CASSPGVRQETQYF. CDR3 DNA sequence: TGTGCCAGCAGCCCCGGGGTTAGGCAAGAGACCCAGTACTTC. The full variable domain, in which reference TRBV5-8 and TRBJ2-5 provide the parts outside the CDR3, is EAGVTQSPTHLIKTRGQQATLRCSPISGHTSVYWYQQALGLGLQFLLWYDEGEERNRGNFPPRFSGRQFPNYSSELNVNALELEDSALYLCASSPGVRQETQYFGPGTRLLVL.

The CDR3 reads CASSQGPGGYGYTF. The CDR3 DNA sequence: TGCGCCAGCAGCCAAGGACCAGGAGGCTATGGCTACACCTTC. V and J are TRBV4-1 and TRBJ1-2; no reliable D call. This CDR3 is 14 amino acids long. V dropped 1 base and J dropped 4 bases, with 10 bases sitting between them. The germline CDR1 and CDR2 sequences are MGHRA and YSYEKL.

The CDR3 is CASSERHRGVYEQYF. Written as DNA, the CDR3 is TGTGCCAGCAGTGAACGCCACAGGGGGGTCTACGAGCAGTACTTC. The rearrangement uses TRBV6-1 and TRBJ2-5, with 8 bases matching TRBD1. The end of the DNA is better explained by TRBJ2-7, so the J call may be wrong. CDR3 length: 15 amino acids. Germline-derived CDR1 and CDR2 are MNHNS and SASEGT.

This chain uses TRBV5-4 with TRBJ2-3, with D perhaps matching TRBD2 (5 bases). The CDR3 is made up of 14 amino acids. Looked up from germline, CDR1 is SGHNT and CDR2 is YYREEE (reference sequence). V shed 5 bases and J shed 6 bases, with 16 bases lying between them. CDR3 nucleotides: TGTGCCAGCAGGCTAGGAGGTAGCCCGGATACGCAGTATTTT. Protein product: CASRLGGSPDTQYF.

This clone was detected only a few times. One end of the junction does not line up with germline, which may come from a read error. The chain combines TRBV30 with TRBJ2-6; TRBD1 might be the D (6 bases). CDR1 and CDR2 (germline): GTSNPN, SVGIG (reference sequence). The CDR3 length is 16 residues. The CDR3 DNA is TGTGCCTTAGATCCGGGACAACTTGGTGGGGCCAACGGCCTGACTTTC. Protein product: CALDPGQLGGANGLTF.

The chain recombines TRBV7-2 with TRBJ1-1, with no clear D. Per the germline V gene, CDR1 is SGHTA and CDR2 is FQGNSA. CDR3 length equals 14 residues. V lost 6 bases, J lost 5 bases, and 16 bases lay in between. The CDR3 region is CASRPVGGRTEAFF. The CDR3 coding sequence is TGTGCCAGCAGGCCGGTCGGAGGGAGGACTGAAGCTTTCTTT. Full variable domain (missing parts from reference TRBV7-2 and TRBJ1-1): GAGVSQSPSNKVTEKGKDVELRCDPISGHTALYWYRQSLGQGLEFLIYFQGNSAPDKSGLPSDRFSAERTGGSVSTLTIQRTQQEDSAVYLCASRPVGGRTEAFFGQGTRLTVV.

A few counts support this clone. CDR3: CASDWGAPGNQPQHF. CDR3 DNA: TGTGCCAGTGATTGGGGAGCGCCGGGCAATCAGCCCCAGCATTTT. This chain connects TRBV19 to TRBJ1-5; D not certain. V dropped 8 bases and J dropped 2 bases, with 16 bases sitting between them. Germline V lookup: CDR1 LNHDA, CDR2 SQIVND (reference sequence). The CDR3 is 15 residues long. Variable domain in full (rest from reference TRBV19 and TRBJ1-5): DGGITQSPKYLFRKEGQNVTLSCEQNLNHDAMYWYRQDPGQGLRLIYYSQIVNDFQKGDIAEGYSVSREKKESFPLTVTSAQKNPTAFYLCASDWGAPGNQPQHFGDGTRLSIL.

The chain uses TRBV18 and TRBJ2-5; no reliable D call. This CDR3 has 13 residues. Germline lookup yields CDR1 KGHSH and CDR2 LQKENI. V was clipped by 2 bases and J by 4 bases, with 8 bases between them. The CDR3 region has the DNA TGTGCCAGCTCACCAGCCCAGATAGAGACCCAGTACTTC. Its translation: CASSPAQIETQYF.

The rearrangement links TRBV6-6 to TRBJ2-1; 10 nucleotides line up with TRBD2. This CDR3 contains 14 residues. With 7 bases clipped from V and 6 bases from J, the junction kept 6 bases outside the gene matches. Germline V gene data show CDR1 as MNHNY and CDR2 as SVGAGI (reference sequence). The DNA for the CDR3 is TGTGCCAGCAATGAGCGGGAGGGCCTCAATGAGCAGTTCTTC. As protein: CASNEREGLNEQFF.

V usage is TRBV19 and J usage is TRBJ1-1, with 8 nucleotides matching TRBD1. The length of the CDR3 is 14 residues. V lost 6 bases and J lost 7; bases outside the gene matches: 10. Looked up from germline, CDR1 is LNHDA and CDR2 is SQIVND (reference sequence). The CDR3 loop is CASSPIGQGVEAFF. CDR3 nucleotides: TGTGCCAGTAGCCCCATCGGACAGGGAGTTGAAGCTTTCTTT.

The CDR3 nucleotides are TGTGCCAGCAGTAGACAGGGGCTGGACTACGAGCAGTACTTC. Translation gives CASSRQGLDYEQYF. J is TRBJ2-7 and V is TRBV6-1, with 8 bases aligning to TRBD1. The trim removed 5 bases at V and 3 bases at J, leaving 6 bases unmatched. Germline V gene data show CDR1 as MNHNS and CDR2 as SASEGT. This CDR3 comprises 14 residues.

The genes are TRBV28 and TRBJ2-7; D possibly corresponds to TRBD2 (5 bases). CDR3 size: 14 residues. Looked up from germline, CDR1 is MDHEN and CDR2 is SYDVKM. V dropped 3 bases and J dropped 4 bases, with 13 bases sitting between them. CDR3 protein: CASSFETRGYEQYF. The DNA of the CDR3 is TGTGCCAGCAGTTTTGAGACCCGCGGGTACGAGCAGTACTTC.

V is TRBV27 and J is TRBJ1-6; TRBD1 might be the D (6 bases). V gave up 0 bases and J gave up 6 bases, with 15 bases separating them. The CDR3 totals 17 residues. Germline lookup yields CDR1 MNHEY and CDR2 SMNVEV (reference sequence). The CDR3 DNA is TGTGCCAGCAGTTTATCTCTTAGGGGGATCACTAATTCACCCCTCCACTTT. Its translation: CASSLSLRGITNSPLHF.

The chain uses TRBV11-1 and TRBJ2-3; TRBD2 is a possible D gene (6 bases). The CDR3 loop spans 16 amino acids. Trimming removed 1 base at V and 4 bases at J, with 15 bases between. Germline loops: CDR1 SGHAT, CDR2 FQDESV (reference sequence). This CDR3 reads CASSLGGGVKADTQYF. CDR3 nucleotides: TGTGCCAGCAGCTTAGGAGGCGGGGTAAAGGCAGATACGCAGTATTTT.

The rearrangement links TRBV4-2 to TRBJ1-2; D is ambiguous. Germline CDR1 reads LGHNA; CDR2 reads YNFKEQ. The CDR3 contains 16 residues. V was clipped by 0 bases and J by 8 bases, with 19 bases between them. The CDR3 nucleotides read TGTGCCAGCAGCCAAGATCTTGGAGGGCTCCTGAGGGGCTACACCTTC. It codes for CASSQDLGGLLRGYTF.

The chain recombines TRBV7-6 with TRBJ1-2, with a possible D match to TRBD1 (5 bases). The V gene's germline CDR1 is SGHVS and CDR2 FNYEAQ. V lost 3 bases and J 8 bases, leaving 13 bases between the germline ends. The CDR3 runs 13 residues. Written as DNA, the CDR3 is TGTGCCAGCAGCTTCCGACAGATAGGAGGCTACACCTTC. This codes for CASSFRQIGGYTF. Using reference TRBV7-6 and TRBJ1-2 for the parts outside the CDR3, the full variable domain is GAGVSQSPRYKVTKRGQDVALRCDPISGHVSLYWYRQALGQGPEFLTYFNYEAQQDKSGLPNDRFSAERPEGSISTLTIQRTEQRDSAMYRCASSFRQIGGYTFGSGTRLTVV.

This clone was detected a few times. The chain couples TRBV18 to TRBJ2-5; tentatively, D is TRBD2 (5 bases). The tail of the sequence fits TRBJ2-7 better, so the J call may be wrong. CDR3 size: 14 residues. Germline CDR1 is KGHSH and CDR2 is LQKENI. DNA of the CDR3: TGTGCCAGCTCACCGGGCCGAGGGTCCTACGAGCAGTACTTC. It encodes CASSPGRGSYEQYF.

The chain recombines TRBV7-9 with TRBJ2-5, with a weak D call TRBD2 (7 bases). Germline-derived CDR1 and CDR2 are SEHNR and FQNEAQ (reference sequence). The CDR3 contains 13 residues. Trimming shortened V by 0 bases and J by 8 bases, and 10 bases separated the two germline ends. This CDR3 reads CASSLAGGATQYF. CDR3 coding DNA: TGTGCCAGCAGCTTAGCGGGGGGGGCAACCCAGTACTTC.

V is TRBV6-6 and J is TRBJ2-1, with 7 bases aligning to TRBD2. The V and J ends lost 6 bases and 0 bases, in that order; junction bases with no gene match: 5. Germline V gene data show CDR1 as MNHNY and CDR2 as SVGAGI (reference sequence). This CDR3 spans 15 amino acids. CDR3 amino acids: CASRNSGVSYNEQFF. DNA of the CDR3: TGTGCCAGCAGGAACAGCGGGGTCTCCTACAATGAGCAGTTCTTC.

V is TRBV18 and J is TRBJ1-1, with 11 bases identical to TRBD1. Losses at the gene ends were 4 bases for V and 3 bases for J; bases not matched to a gene: 4. The CDR3 is 15 amino acids. Germline V CDR1 and CDR2: KGHSH, LQKENI. The CDR3 DNA follows: TGTGCCAGCTCACAAGGACAGGGGGCTTACACTGAAGCTTTCTTT. Residues: CASSQGQGAYTEAFF.

V and J are TRBV5-1 and TRBJ2-7; 8 bases line up with TRBD1. V trimming: 4 bases; J trimming: 6 bases; junction bases outside the gene matches: 18. This CDR3 is built from 17 residues. Germline-derived CDR1 and CDR2 are SGHRS and YFSETQ. CDR3 DNA: TGCGCCAGCAGCCGCCTTGGGTCCGGGACAGGAGCTCCCGAGCAGTACTTC. Translated, it gives CASSRLGSGTGAPEQYF. Combining the CDR3 with reference TRBV5-1 and TRBJ2-7 gives the whole variable domain KAGVTQTPRYLIKTRGQQVTLSCSPISGHRSVSWYQQTPGQGLQFLFEYFSETQRNKGNFPGRFSGRQFSNSRSEMNVSTLELGDSALYLCASSRLGSGTGAPEQYFGPGTRLTVT.